This T cell receptor beta chain stems from a study of blood T cell repertoires in COVID-19. The overall study: Some COVID-19 samples were acute and others convalescent; all came from the United States, Italy and Spain. The analysed material was cDNA or gDNA that came from T cells, B-cell-depleted T cells, or PBMCs.

CDR1 and CDR2 from the germline V gene are MNHEY and SMNVEV (reference sequence). Trimming left V 5 bases short and J 5 bases short, with 10 bases between. The CDR3 runs 13 residues. Original data processing: Reference gene primer amplification in the assay estimated nucleated cell counts. Method: immunoSEQ multiplex PCR; TCRdb's copy keeps in-frame clones and lacks some. V, J and clone size derive from that table, while D and trimming were established from the DNA sequence. This table holds some 110,000 clones, around 76% found once. Sequencing was carried out using peripheral blood. The clonotype comes from an older woman with acute or convalescent COVID-19. The chain links TRBV27 to TRBJ2-1; no reliable D call. The CDR3 nucleotides read TGTGCCAGCAGTCGTGCAGGTAACAATGAGCAGTTCTTC. Residues: CASSRAGNNEQFF.